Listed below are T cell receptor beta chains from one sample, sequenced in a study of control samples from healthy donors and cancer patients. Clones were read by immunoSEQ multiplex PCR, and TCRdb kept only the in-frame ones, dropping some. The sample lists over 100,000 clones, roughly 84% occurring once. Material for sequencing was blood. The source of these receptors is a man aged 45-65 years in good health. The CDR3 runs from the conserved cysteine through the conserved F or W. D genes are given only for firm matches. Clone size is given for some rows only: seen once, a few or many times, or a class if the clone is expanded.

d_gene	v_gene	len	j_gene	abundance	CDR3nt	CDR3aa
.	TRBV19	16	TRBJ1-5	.	TGTGCCAGTAGTATTGGTAAGAGTTATAGCAATCAGCCCCAGCATTTT	CASSIGKSYSNQPQHF
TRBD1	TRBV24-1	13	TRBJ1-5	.	TGTGCCACCCGACAGGGAAGCAATCAGCCCCAGCATTTT	CATRQGSNQPQHF
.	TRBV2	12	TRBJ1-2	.	TGTGCCAGCAGTTGGGGGAACGGTGGCTACACCTTC	CASSWGNGGYTF
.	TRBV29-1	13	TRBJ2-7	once	TGCAGCGTTGTAGAGGACAGCTTCTACGAGCAGTACTTC	CSVVEDSFYEQYF
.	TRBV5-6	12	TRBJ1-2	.	TGTGCCAGCAGCTCGGGGCACTATGGCTACACCTTC	CASSSGHYGYTF
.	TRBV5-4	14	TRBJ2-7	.	TGTGCCAGCAGCTGGAGGGACTCTCCCTACGAGCAGTACTTC	CASSWRDSPYEQYF
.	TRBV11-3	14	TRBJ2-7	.	TGTGCCAGCAGCCCACGACAGGGAGGTTACGAGCAGTACTTC	CASSPRQGGYEQYF
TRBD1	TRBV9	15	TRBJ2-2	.	TGTGCCAGCAGAAGACAGGGGGCAAGCACCGGGGAGCTGTTTTTT	CASRRQGASTGELFF
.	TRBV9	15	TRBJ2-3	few	TGTGCCAGCAGCGTTGGTGGGGGGGCCGCAGATACGCAGTATTTT	CASSVGGGAADTQYF
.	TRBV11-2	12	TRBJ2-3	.	TGTGCCAGCAGCTTATCCCTCGGCACGCAGTATTTT	CASSLSLGTQYF
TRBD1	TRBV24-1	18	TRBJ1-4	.	TGTGCCACCAGTGAAGAGGGGACAGGGGATCCGACTAATGAAAAACTGTTTTTT	CATSEEGTGDPTNEKLFF
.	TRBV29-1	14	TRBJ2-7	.	TGCAGCGTTCGCAGCGGACAGAAAATTTACGAGCAGTACTTC	CSVRSGQKIYEQYF
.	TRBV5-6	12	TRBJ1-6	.	TGTGCCAGCAGCCCCGGAAATTCACCCCTCCACTTT	CASSPGNSPLHF
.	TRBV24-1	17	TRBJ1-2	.	TGTGCCACCAGTGCCTCTGGGCGGGAGGCAGCTAACTATGGCTACACCTTC	CATSASGREAANYGYTF
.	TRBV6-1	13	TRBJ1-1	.	TGTGCCAGCAGTGAACGGCCAGGAACCAAAGCTTTCTTT	CASSERPGTKAFF
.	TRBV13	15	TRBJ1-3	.	TGTGCCAGCAGCTTCCCCGGGGCAACTGGAAACACCATATATTTT	CASSFPGATGNTIYF
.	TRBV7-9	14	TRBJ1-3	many	TGTGCCAGCAGCTTAGTGGGGACTGGAAACACCATATATTTT	CASSLVGTGNTIYF
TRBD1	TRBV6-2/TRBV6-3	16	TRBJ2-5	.	TGTGCCAGCAGTCCCTCGGACAGGGGATACCAAGAGACCCAGTACTTC	CASSPSDRGYQETQYF
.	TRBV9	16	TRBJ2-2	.	TGTGCCAGCAGCGCAGAGGACACGCCCGTTCGCGGGGAGCTGTTTTTT	CASSAEDTPVRGELFF
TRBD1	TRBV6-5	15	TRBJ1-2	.	TGTGCCAGCAGGCGACAGGGATCTCTAGGCTATGGCTACACCTTC	CASRRQGSLGYGYTF
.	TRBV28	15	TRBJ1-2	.	TGTGCCAGCAGTTCCCCCGGGTTAGGGGACTATGGCTACACCTTC	CASSSPGLGDYGYTF
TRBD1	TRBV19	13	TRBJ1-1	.	TGTGCCAGTAGTAGGGACAGTCCCACTGAAGCTTTCTTT	CASSRDSPTEAFF
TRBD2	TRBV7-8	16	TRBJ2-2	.	TGTGCCAGCAGACCCCGAGCGGGGACGGCCACCGGGGAGCTGTTTTTT	CASRPRAGTATGELFF
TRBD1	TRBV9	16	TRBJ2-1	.	TGTGCCAGCAGCGTAACCCGGGACAGGGTTCAGCATGAGCAGTTCTTC	CASSVTRDRVQHEQFF
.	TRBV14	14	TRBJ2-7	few	TGTGCCAGCAGCCAAGTCCAGGGTTCCTACGAGCAGTACTTC	CASSQVQGSYEQYF
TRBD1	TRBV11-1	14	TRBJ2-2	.	TGTGCCAGCAGCCCGGGACAGTGGACCGGGGAGCTGTTTTTT	CASSPGQWTGELFF
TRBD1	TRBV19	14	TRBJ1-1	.	TGTGCCAGTACCATCGTACAGGGGGCCACTGAAGCTTTCTTT	CASTIVQGATEAFF